Each of the 30 T cell receptor beta chains below was sequenced from the same sample in a study of shared clonotypes between healthy human individuals. Profiled with immunoSEQ multiplex PCR; TCRdb holds only in-frame clones, not every one. This table holds about 1,800,000 clones, less than 95% found once. CD45RO-negative cells were positively selected for CCR7, leaving out terminally differentiated effector memory CD45RA+ cells. Sequenced input: naive CD8+ T cells sorted from blood. These receptors came from a man younger than 35 in good health.

V usage is TRBV29-1 and J usage is TRBJ2-7; possibly TRBD1 or TRBD2 for D (6 bases each). V lost 1 base to trimming and J lost 2 bases, with 15 bases between them. Germline V CDR1 and CDR2: SQVTM, ANQGSEA. The CDR3 loop spans 15 amino acids. CDR3 in DNA: TGCAGCGTTGAAGCCTCGGCAGGGGAGGCCTACGAGCAGTACTTC. Its translation: CSVEASAGEAYEQYF.

This chain links TRBV27 with TRBJ1-1; 9 bases agree with TRBD1. The germline V gene encodes CDR1 MNHEY and CDR2 SMNVEV (reference sequence). With 1 base clipped from V and 14 bases from J, the junction kept 8 bases outside the gene matches. There are 13 residues in the CDR3. CDR3 region: CASSLFSGQGFFF. CDR3 bases: TGTGCCAGCAGTTTATTCTCGGGACAGGGTTTCTTCTTT.

J is TRBJ2-7 and V is TRBV30; D might be TRBD1 or TRBD2, each matching 7 bases. The V gene's germline CDR1 is GTSNPN and CDR2 SVGIG (reference sequence). The CDR3 consists of 13 residues. V was shortened by 2 bases and J by 5 bases, with 13 bases between the two germline ends. In DNA form, the CDR3 reads TGTGCCTGGAGTTGGGCAGGGGGGGACGAGCAGTACTTC. Protein sequence: CAWSWAGGDEQYF.

The chain links TRBV7-9 to TRBJ2-1, with D possibly TRBD2 on 5 matching bases. The CDR3 covers 12 residues. Trimming left V 6 bases short and J 8 bases short, with 11 bases between. Looked up from germline, CDR1 is SEHNR and CDR2 is FQNEAQ (reference sequence). The CDR3 DNA reads TGTGCCAGCAGGCGCCGGGGATATGAGCAGTTCTTC. This sequence encodes CASRRRGYEQFF.

The gene calls are TRBV5-8 and TRBJ2-1; TRBD2 agrees at 10 bases. V trimming: 4 bases; J trimming: 6 bases; junction bases outside the gene matches: 7. Germline CDR1 SGHTS, CDR2 YDEGEE. This CDR3 has 15 amino acids. The CDR3 nucleotides are TGTGCCAGCAGCACCTTAGCGGGAGGACTCAATGAGCAGTTCTTC. Translation: CASSTLAGGLNEQFF.

The chain recombines TRBV7-2 with TRBJ2-3; no reliable D call. This CDR3 region has 12 residues. Germline CDR1 and CDR2: SGHTA and FQGNSA. Trimming removed 4 bases from V and 5 bases from J, with 7 bases in between. The CDR3 region has the DNA TGTGCCAGCAGCTCGACGGGAGATACGCAGTATTTT. Translating it yields CASSSTGDTQYF. Complete variable domain (other parts from reference TRBV7-2 and TRBJ2-3): GAGVSQSPSNKVTEKGKDVELRCDPISGHTALYWYRQSLGQGLEFLIYFQGNSAPDKSGLPSDRFSAERTGGSVSTLTIQRTQQEDSAVYLCASSSTGDTQYFGPGTRLTVL.

This clone was detected only a few times. In DNA form, the CDR3 reads TGTGCCAGCAGCCTTCCAGACACTAATTCACCCCTCCACTTT. This encodes CASSLPDTNSPLHF. The V call is TRBV13, the J call TRBJ1-6; no definite D call. CDR3 size: 14 residues. Trimming cost V 5 bases and J 6 bases, with 11 bases left between them. Germline V gene lookup returns CDR1 PRHDT and CDR2 FYEKMQ (reference sequence).

The V call is TRBV27, the J call TRBJ2-7; tentatively, D is TRBD2 (6 bases). This CDR3 is built from 14 residues. Trimming removed 4 bases at V and 5 bases at J, with 15 bases between. Germline-derived CDR1 and CDR2 are MNHEY and SMNVEV (reference sequence). The DNA of the CDR3 is TGTGCCAGCAGTTCGACAGCCCGGAGGGACGAGCAGTACTTC. It translates to CASSSTARRDEQYF.

The rearrangement links TRBV4-1 to TRBJ2-7; possible D gene TRBD2, 5 bases. V shed 0 bases and J shed 3 bases, with 15 bases lying between them. The germline V gene has CDR1 MGHRA and CDR2 YSYEKL. This CDR3 is 16 amino acids long. CDR3 DNA: TGCGCCAGCAGCCAAGAGGTCACTCCGAGGGTCTACGAGCAGTACTTC. It codes for CASSQEVTPRVYEQYF.

The chain carries TRBV30 and TRBJ2-5, with TRBD2 matching over 9 bases. This CDR3 has 15 amino acids. V lost 1 base and J lost 5; bases outside the gene matches: 8. Germline values: CDR1 GTSNPN, CDR2 SVGIG (reference sequence). The CDR3 is CAWSGVSGSPETQYF. As DNA, the CDR3 is TGTGCCTGGAGTGGGGTTAGCGGGAGCCCCGAGACCCAGTACTTC.

The V gene is TRBV13, the J gene TRBJ1-3; D gene ambiguous. Germline V gene data show CDR1 as PRHDT and CDR2 as FYEKMQ (reference sequence). The germline V and J ends were trimmed by 5 bases and 3 bases, with 8 bases remaining between them. The CDR3 covers 13 residues. CDR3: CASSPLYGNTIYF. The CDR3 DNA follows: TGTGCCAGCAGCCCCTTATATGGAAACACCATATATTTT.

This clone has only one observation. Distinct nucleotide sequences in the sample also encode this CDR3. CDR3 region: CASSLLGPNTEAFF. CDR3 DNA sequence: TGTGCCAGCAGCTTACTAGGCCCCAACACTGAAGCTTTCTTT. The V call is TRBV7-9, the J call TRBJ1-1; no clear D gene. Trimming left V 2 bases short and J 2 bases short, with 9 bases between. The germline V gene has CDR1 SEHNR and CDR2 FQNEAQ (reference sequence). The CDR3 consists of 14 residues.

The genes are TRBV25-1 and TRBJ2-3, with 11 bases matching TRBD1. V shed 0 bases and J 5 bases; nucleotides not matched to a gene: 7. Germline-derived CDR1 and CDR2 are MGHDK and SYGVNS. The CDR3 consists of 17 residues. The CDR3 spells CASSEYQGQGAGDTQYF. In DNA form, the CDR3 reads TGTGCCAGCAGTGAATATCAAGGACAGGGGGCTGGAGATACGCAGTATTTT. The entire variable domain, with the rest obtained from reference TRBV25-1 and TRBJ2-3, is as follows: EADIYQTPRYLVIGTGKKITLECSQTMGHDKMYWYQQDPGMELHLIHYSYGVNSTEKGDLSSESTVSRIRTEHFPLTLESARPSHTSQYLCASSEYQGQGAGDTQYFGPGTRLTVL.

The chain has TRBV11-2 and TRBJ2-2; 13 positions match TRBD2. CDR1 and CDR2 (germline): SGHAT, FQNNGV. With 6 bases clipped from V and 4 bases from J, the junction kept 5 bases outside the gene matches. There are 16 residues in the CDR3. The CDR3 protein is CASRNRTSGGTGELFF. In nucleotides, the CDR3 is TGTGCCAGCAGAAACAGGACTAGCGGGGGCACCGGGGAGCTGTTTTTT.

The V gene is TRBV27, the J gene TRBJ1-4; possibly TRBD1 for D (5 bases). Germline CDR1 MNHEY, CDR2 SMNVEV (reference sequence). This CDR3 has 14 residues. The germline V and J ends were trimmed by 3 bases and 8 bases, with 13 bases remaining between them. CDR3 DNA sequence: TGTGCCAGCAGTTTTGTCGGGGGTGAAGAAAAACTGTTTTTT. This encodes CASSFVGGEEKLFF.

A note on this clone: Within the sample, other DNA sequences also encode this same CDR3. The genes are TRBV6-5 and TRBJ2-7, with D uncertain. CDR3 length: 14 amino acids. V dropped 0 bases and J dropped 0 bases, with 6 bases sitting between them. The germline V gene has CDR1 MNHEY and CDR2 SVGAGI. The CDR3 DNA reads TGTGCCAGCAGTTACTCCCTAGACTCCTACGAGCAGTACTTC. Residues: CASSYSLDSYEQYF.

This rearrangement joins TRBV5-5 to TRBJ2-7, with 7 bases matching TRBD1. The germline V gene encodes CDR1 SGHKS and CDR2 YYEKEE (reference sequence). The junction had 14 bases not matched to a gene; V was cut back by 4 bases and J by 4 bases. The CDR3 totals 16 residues. CDR3 amino acids: CASSPPTGYLPYEQYF. In nucleotides, the CDR3 is TGTGCCAGCAGCCCCCCGACAGGGTACCTCCCTTACGAGCAGTACTTC. Complete variable domain (other parts from reference TRBV5-5 and TRBJ2-7): DAGVTQSPTHLIKTRGQQVTLRCSPISGHKSVSWYQQVLGQGPQFIFQYYEKEERGRGNFPDRFSARQFPNYSSELNVNALLLGDSALYLCASSPPTGYLPYEQYFGPGTRLTVT.

The rearrangement links TRBV18 to TRBJ1-6; D is uncertain. Germline V gene data show CDR1 as KGHSH and CDR2 as LQKENI. The V and J ends lost 3 bases and 5 bases respectively, with 8 bases between them. The CDR3 has 14 amino acids. CDR3 sequence (DNA): TGTGCCAGCTCACCCCTCGGGGATAATTCACCCCTCCACTTT. It translates to CASSPLGDNSPLHF.

This sequence joins TRBV2 and TRBJ1-5; D gene unclear. V lost 6 bases and J 0 bases, leaving 9 bases between the germline ends. The CDR3 contains 14 residues. Germline values: CDR1 SNHLY, CDR2 FYNNEI. The CDR3 bases are TGTGCCAGCAGGGGTTCAAGTAGCAATCAGCCCCAGCATTTT. Translation gives CASRGSSSNQPQHF.

V gene TRBV27 combines with J gene TRBJ2-1, with D perhaps TRBD2 (5 bases). Germline lookup yields CDR1 MNHEY and CDR2 SMNVEV (reference sequence). The CDR3 spans 14 residues. V lost 2 bases and J 4 bases, leaving 9 bases between the germline ends. CDR3 in DNA: TGTGCCAGCAGTTTAGGGAGAGGGTACAATGAGCAGTTCTTC. This encodes CASSLGRGYNEQFF.

The chain couples TRBV27 to TRBJ2-7, with D tentatively TRBD2 (6 bases). Germline V lookup: CDR1 MNHEY, CDR2 SMNVEV (reference sequence). The CDR3 runs 16 residues. With 4 bases removed from V and 2 bases from J, the gap between germline ends came to 18 bases. The DNA for the CDR3 is TGTGCCAGCAGTTCGCCCCTCTGGGGGGAGGCCTACGAGCAGTACTTC. It translates to CASSSPLWGEAYEQYF.

The gene calls are TRBV5-1 and TRBJ2-1; D not resolved. This CDR3 region has 15 residues. The V gene lost 0 bases and the J gene lost 2 bases, with 9 bases spanning the gap. CDR1 SGHRS and CDR2 YFSETQ come from the germline V gene. DNA for the CDR3: TGCGCCAGCAGCTTGGACGGGCCCCCCTACAATGAGCAGTTCTTC. It specifies CASSLDGPPYNEQFF.

This chain connects TRBV2 to TRBJ2-6; D remains ambiguous. The CDR3 length is 12 residues. Germline V lookup: CDR1 SNHLY, CDR2 FYNNEI. V shed 11 bases and J shed 6 bases, with 11 bases lying between them. This chain's CDR3 is CAGPSEANVLTF. In DNA, the CDR3 is TGTGCCGGCCCCTCAGAGGCCAACGTCCTGACTTTC. Using reference TRBV2 and TRBJ2-6 for the parts outside the CDR3, the full variable domain is EPEVTQTPSHQVTQMGQEVILRCVPISNHLYFYWYRQILGQKVEFLVSFYNNEISEKSEIFDDQFSVERPDGSNFTLKIRSTKLEDSAMYFCAGPSEANVLTFGAGSRLTVL.

This chain links TRBV7-8 with TRBJ2-1, with D possibly being TRBD2 (5 bases). Germline assignment: CDR1 SGHVS and CDR2 FQNEAQ. This CDR3 contains 16 residues. With 3 bases removed from V and 5 bases from J, the gap between germline ends came to 17 bases. Here the CDR3 DNA reads TGTGCCAGCAGCTTGGAATCGGGAAGACTCAACAATGAGCAGTTCTTC. It codes for CASSLESGRLNNEQFF.

The chain joins TRBV6-5 to TRBJ1-2, with TRBD1 identical over 7 bases. Germline CDR1 is MNHEY and CDR2 is SVGAGI. The CDR3 loop spans 13 amino acids. The junction had 3 bases not matched to a gene; V was cut back by 2 bases and J by 6 bases. The CDR3, as DNA: TGTGCCAGCAGTTACAACAGGGGCGATGGCTACACCTTC. The encoded protein is CASSYNRGDGYTF.

V gene TRBV5-4 combines with J gene TRBJ2-7; D perhaps matches TRBD2 (6 bases). Germline assignment: CDR1 SGHNT and CDR2 YYREEE (reference sequence). The V end was cut by 4 bases, the J end by 5 bases, with 16 bases between. This CDR3 spans 14 amino acids. Here the CDR3 DNA reads TGTGCCAGCAGCCAATCCTCTAGCGTCCACGAGCAGTACTTC. Protein sequence: CASSQSSSVHEQYF. The full variable domain, with the rest looked up from reference TRBV5-4 and TRBJ2-7, is ETGVTQSPTHLIKTRGQQVTLRCSSQSGHNTVSWYQQALGQGPQFIFQYYREEENGRGNFPPRFSGLQFPNYSSELNVNALELDDSALYLCASSQSSSVHEQYFGPGTRLTVT.

In this sample, this clone turned up once. The rearrangement uses TRBV7-6 and TRBJ2-1; 8 bases line up with TRBD2. The CDR3 spans 15 residues. The germline CDR1 and CDR2 sequences are SGHVS and FNYEAQ. V shed 5 bases and J 0 bases; nucleotides not matched to a gene: 3. CDR3 amino acids: CASSTSGGSYNEQFF. The CDR3 bases are TGTGCCAGCAGCACAAGCGGGGGCTCCTACAATGAGCAGTTCTTC. Full variable domain (remainder filled in from reference TRBV7-6 and TRBJ2-1): GAGVSQSPRYKVTKRGQDVALRCDPISGHVSLYWYRQALGQGPEFLTYFNYEAQQDKSGLPNDRFSAERPEGSISTLTIQRTEQRDSAMYRCASSTSGGSYNEQFFGPGTRLTVL.

The chain links TRBV19 to TRBJ1-1; D is uncertain. CDR1 and CDR2 (germline): LNHDA, SQIVND (reference sequence). Trimming took off 3 bases at V and 4 bases at J, with 21 bases between the two ends. This CDR3 spans 17 amino acids. This CDR3 is CASSIHLYSQRGTEAFF. CDR3 bases: TGTGCCAGTAGTATCCATCTGTACAGCCAACGGGGCACTGAAGCTTTCTTT.

The chain employs TRBV27 and TRBJ2-3, with D unresolved. Germline V gene sequence: CDR1 MNHEY, CDR2 SMNVEV (reference sequence). V lost 6 bases and J 4 bases, leaving 17 bases between the germline ends. This CDR3 spans 15 amino acids. CDR3 sequence (DNA): TGTGCCAGCAGCTTCGGTGCTAGGTCAGCAGATACGCAGTATTTT. Protein product: CASSFGARSADTQYF.

V and J are TRBV9 and TRBJ2-2, with D perhaps TRBD1 (5 bases). The germline V gene has CDR1 SGDLS and CDR2 YYNGEE. V lost 5 bases, J lost 7 bases, and 9 bases lay in between. This CDR3 contains 12 residues. CDR3 sequence: CASSYQGGELFF. The CDR3 bases are TGTGCCAGCAGTTACCAGGGCGGGGAGCTGTTTTTT.